One and the same sample provided the 26 T cell receptor beta chains below, sequenced in a study of T cell responses to AZD1222 COVID-19 vaccine. Produced via immunoSEQ multiplex PCR; TCRdb's table is partial and in-frame only. Among 150,000 or so clones listed, 80% to 90% were seen once. Material: peripheral blood, obtained on day 0 of AZD1222 vaccination. These receptors originate from an adult in good health.

The chain has TRBV7-7 and TRBJ2-2; D possibly corresponds to TRBD2 (5 bases). This CDR3 is built from 16 residues. Germline-derived CDR1 and CDR2 are SSHAT and FNYEAQ (reference sequence). V dropped 2 bases and J dropped 3 bases, with 13 bases sitting between them. The CDR3 region is CASSLLAGSDTGELFF. CDR3 DNA sequence: TGTGCCAGCAGCTTATTGGCGGGCTCTGACACCGGGGAGCTGTTTTTT.

The V gene is TRBV7-3, the J gene TRBJ2-1; 8 nucleotides match TRBD2. Germline lookup yields CDR1 SGHTA and CDR2 FQGTGA. The CDR3 sequence is 20 residues long. V shed 2 bases, J shed 5 bases, and the junction held 20 bases outside the gene matches. Here the CDR3 DNA reads TGTGCCAGCAGCTTAGGACTAGCTGGTTCTGGAAAGCGGTGGGACAATGAGCAGTTCTTC. Residues: CASSLGLAGSGKRWDNEQFF.

J is TRBJ2-1 and V is TRBV7-3; 8 positions agree with TRBD2. J gave up 9 bases and V 5 bases, and 18 bases lay outside the gene matches. Germline V lookup: CDR1 SGHTA, CDR2 FQGTGA. CDR3 length: 17 residues. The CDR3 DNA sequence: TGTGCCAGCAGCCCAACGAGAGGACTAGCCCCGAATATTGAGCAGTTCTTC. Its protein is CASSPTRGLAPNIEQFF.

The V call is TRBV29-1, the J call TRBJ1-2; the match to TRBD1 covers 9 bases. V was clipped by 0 bases and J by 9 bases; unmatched bases: 5. Germline V gene sequence: CDR1 SQVTM, CDR2 ANQGSEA. This CDR3 contains 13 residues. The CDR3 DNA follows: TGCAGCGTTGAAGAGGACAGGGGTTTGAGCTACACCTTC. As protein: CSVEEDRGLSYTF.

This clone appeared a single time. Here the CDR3 reads CASSPLTGATNEKLFF. The CDR3 DNA sequence: TGTGCCAGCTCACCACTTACGGGGGCAACTAATGAAAAACTGTTTTTT. V usage is TRBV18 and J usage is TRBJ1-4; D may be TRBD1 (5 bases). Germline assignment: CDR1 KGHSH and CDR2 LQKENI. The CDR3 loop spans 16 amino acids. The V end was cut by 1 base, the J end by 0 bases, with 9 bases between. Full variable domain (outside the CDR3, taken from reference TRBV18 and TRBJ1-4): NAGVMQNPRHLVRRRGQEARLRCSPMKGHSHVYWYRQLPEEGLKFMVYLQKENIIDESGMPKERFSAEFPKEGPSILRIQQVVRGDSAAYFCASSPLTGATNEKLFFGSGTQLSVL.

This clone was detected once. The V and J genes are TRBV7-3 and TRBJ2-1; TRBD2 agrees at 11 bases. V dropped 5 bases and J dropped 1; count of bases not matched to a gene: 1. CDR1 is SGHTA and CDR2 is FQGTGA in the germline V gene. The CDR3 sequence is 15 residues long. CDR3 sequence: CASSRLAGSYNEQFF. The CDR3 bases are TGTGCCAGCAGCAGACTAGCGGGATCCTACAATGAGCAGTTCTTC. The variable domain in full, completed from reference TRBV7-3 and TRBJ2-1, reads GAGVSQTPSNKVTEKGKYVELRCDPISGHTALYWYRQSLGQGPEFLIYFQGTGAADDSGLPNDRFFAVRPEGSVSTLKIQRTERGDSAVYLCASSRLAGSYNEQFFGPGTRLTVL.

The chain is built from TRBV10-2 and TRBJ1-2; a possible D gene is TRBD1 (6 bases). The V end was cut by 8 bases, the J end by 1 base, with 11 bases between. CDR3 length: 13 amino acids. CDR1 WSHSY and CDR2 SAAADI come from the germline V gene. CDR3 residues: CASGGGDNYGYTF. CDR3 in DNA: TGCGCCAGCGGGGGGGGCGATAACTATGGCTACACCTTC.

The rearrangement joins TRBV7-8 to TRBJ1-5; tentative D call: TRBD1 (5 bases). This CDR3 contains 15 residues. The germline CDR1 and CDR2 sequences are SGHVS and FQNEAQ. Trimming pared 0 bases from V and 6 bases from J, leaving 12 bases between. In DNA, the CDR3 is TGTGCCAGCAGCTTAGCCGCGGGGCGAGGTCAGCCCCAGCATTTT. Translated, it gives CASSLAAGRGQPQHF.

V gene TRBV4-3 combines with J gene TRBJ2-1, with unresolved D. This CDR3 is built from 13 residues. V was trimmed by 3 bases and J by 9 bases, leaving 12 bases between them. Germline-derived CDR1 and CDR2 are LGHNA and YSLEER. CDR3 region: CASSQVLEREQFF. Written as DNA, the CDR3 is TGCGCCAGCAGCCAGGTACTCGAACGTGAGCAGTTCTTC.

The rearrangement joins TRBV29-1 to TRBJ2-7; D may be TRBD1 (6 bases). The CDR3 covers 11 residues. V lost 5 bases and J 6 bases, leaving 11 bases between the germline ends. CDR1 is SQVTM, CDR2 ANQGSEA, per germline. The DNA for the CDR3 is TGCAGCGTTCAAACAGGGCTCGAGCAGTACTTC. It codes for CSVQTGLEQYF.

This clone was found once. The chain has TRBV7-2 and TRBJ2-7, with 9 bases matching TRBD2. After removal of 5 bases from V and 4 bases from J, the junction contained 15 bases not matched to a gene. The germline V gene has CDR1 SGHTA and CDR2 FQGNSA. CDR3 size: 17 residues. CDR3 DNA: TGTGCCAGCAGCATAGGGGGAGGGAGCGGGAGGACTTACGAGCAGTACTTC. The encoded protein is CASSIGGGSGRTYEQYF.

The chain has TRBV27 and TRBJ1-1; D remains unclear. The CDR3 is 15 residues long. Trimming took off 6 bases at V and 0 bases at J, with 14 bases between the two ends. Germline V CDR1 and CDR2: MNHEY, SMNVEV (reference sequence). The CDR3 region is CASRSPLAVNTEAFF. DNA of the CDR3: TGTGCCAGCAGATCCCCCCTTGCAGTGAACACTGAAGCTTTCTTT.

The rearrangement uses TRBV7-3 and TRBJ2-2; D uncertain. Deletions cut 1 base from V and 3 bases from J, with 6 bases between. CDR3 length equals 14 residues. Germline V gene lookup returns CDR1 SGHTA and CDR2 FQGTGA. CDR3 coding DNA: TGTGCCAGCAGCTTAAGTGGATACACCGGGGAGCTGTTTTTT. This translates into CASSLSGYTGELFF.

This rearrangement joins TRBV9 to TRBJ1-5; a weak D match, TRBD1 (5 bases). The germline CDR1 and CDR2 sequences are SGDLS and YYNGEE. The CDR3 consists of 15 residues. The germline V and J ends were trimmed by 5 bases and 8 bases, with 20 bases remaining between them. CDR3 region: CASSPNPGAGEPQHF. The CDR3, as DNA: TGTGCCAGCAGTCCTAACCCCGGGGCCGGGGAGCCCCAGCATTTT.

This chain links TRBV6-6 with TRBJ2-1; maybe TRBD2 (6 bases). The CDR3 has 15 amino acids. V was clipped by 7 bases and J by 2 bases, with 15 bases between them. Germline CDR1 reads MNHNY; CDR2 reads SVGAGI (reference sequence). DNA of the CDR3: TGTGCCAGCAACCCCCAAGCGGGTGCCTACAATGAGCAGTTCTTC. This codes for CASNPQAGAYNEQFF.

The CDR3 here is CASSKTWGGVRNEQFF. The DNA of the CDR3 is TGTGCCAGTAGCAAGACCTGGGGGGGCGTTCGGAATGAGCAGTTCTTC. The chain combines TRBV19 with TRBJ2-1; weak D call: TRBD2 (7 bases). Germline V gene sequence: CDR1 LNHDA, CDR2 SQIVND (reference sequence). V lost 6 bases and J 7 bases, leaving 22 bases between the germline ends. The length of the CDR3 is 16 residues.

The rearrangement links TRBV5-1 to TRBJ2-2; maybe TRBD2 (6 bases). The CDR3 is made up of 15 amino acids. CDR1 is SGHRS and CDR2 is YFSETQ in the germline V gene. Trimming removed 4 bases at V and 1 base at J, with 11 bases between. CDR3 region: CASSPGSGNTGELFF. The CDR3, as DNA: TGCGCCAGCAGCCCGGGTAGCGGGAACACCGGGGAGCTGTTTTTT.

Many counts were recorded for this clone. This rearrangement joins TRBV19 to TRBJ2-2; TRBD1 matches at 7 bases. This CDR3 region has 16 residues. With 7 bases clipped from V and 3 bases from J, the junction kept 11 bases outside the gene matches. CDR1 is LNHDA, CDR2 SQIVND, per germline (reference sequence). The CDR3 here is CASKPPTGSYTGELFF. CDR3 bases: TGTGCCAGTAAACCCCCGACAGGGTCCTACACCGGGGAGCTGTTTTTT.

The chain has TRBV5-5 and TRBJ1-2, with D possibly TRBD1 on 5 matching bases. Looked up from germline, CDR1 is SGHKS and CDR2 is YYEKEE (reference sequence). V lost 0 bases and J 3 bases, leaving 6 bases between the germline ends. There are 13 residues in the CDR3. CDR3 region: CASSLVGDYGYTF. The CDR3 DNA sequence: TGTGCCAGCAGCTTGGTAGGGGACTATGGCTACACCTTC.

The CDR3 DNA follows: TGTGCCAGCAGCCAACCCTCTCTCCCCGGGACACCTTTATACTCTGGAAACACCATATATTTT. This encodes CASSQPSLPGTPLYSGNTIYF. V gene TRBV3-1 (or the pseudogene TRBV3-2) combines with J gene TRBJ1-3, with a weak D call TRBD1 (6 bases). V was pared by 2 bases and J by 0 bases, with 26 bases between. This CDR3 has 21 residues. Germline lookup yields CDR1 LGHDT and CDR2 YNNKEL (reference sequence).

The rearrangement joins TRBV6-5 to TRBJ1-5; 8 bases agree with TRBD1. The junction had 8 bases not matched to a gene; V was cut back by 4 bases and J by 6 bases. The CDR3 is 15 amino acids. Germline V gene sequence: CDR1 MNHEY, CDR2 SVGAGI. The CDR3 protein is CASSLDRGGSQPQHF. The CDR3 DNA sequence: TGTGCCAGCAGTTTAGACAGGGGCGGCAGTCAGCCCCAGCATTTT.

This clone was detected once. CDR3 protein: CSVEGRTGDEKLFF. CDR3 sequence (DNA): TGCAGCGTTGAAGGCCGGACAGGGGATGAAAAACTGTTTTTT. The chain links TRBV29-1 to TRBJ1-4; 9 bases map to TRBD1. Germline CDR1 is SQVTM and CDR2 is ANQGSEA. The J segment lost 6 bases and the V segment lost 1 base, leaving 3 bases of the junction unmatched. CDR3 length: 14 amino acids.

V usage is TRBV18 and J usage is TRBJ1-3; no clear D. V was shortened by 3 bases and J by 2 bases, with 8 bases between the two germline ends. The CDR3 totals 14 residues. Germline V gene lookup returns CDR1 KGHSH and CDR2 LQKENI. CDR3: CASSPPGAGNTIYF. In DNA form, the CDR3 reads TGTGCCAGCTCACCGCCTGGGGCTGGAAACACCATATATTTT.

The count of this clone is one. V gene TRBV7-3 combines with J gene TRBJ2-7, with D perhaps TRBD2 (6 bases). V lost 2 bases and J lost 9, with 17 bases in between. CDR3 length: 14 amino acids. Germline loops: CDR1 SGHTA, CDR2 FQGTGA. The CDR3 nucleotides read TGTGCCAGCAGCTTATCGGGCGGGGCAACTGTGCAGTACTTC. Protein product: CASSLSGGATVQYF. The complete variable domain, with remaining parts taken from reference TRBV7-3 and TRBJ2-7, reads GAGVSQTPSNKVTEKGKYVELRCDPISGHTALYWYRQSLGQGPEFLIYFQGTGAADDSGLPNDRFFAVRPEGSVSTLKIQRTERGDSAVYLCASSLSGGATVQYFGPGTRLTVT.

CDR3 sequence (DNA): TGTGCCACCAGTGACAGGGTTGGGGGGAAACTGTTTTTT. It translates to CATSDRVGGKLFF. The rearrangement uses TRBV24-1 and TRBJ1-4; tentatively, D is TRBD1 (5 bases). The CDR3 sequence is 13 residues long. The V gene's germline CDR1 is KGHDR and CDR2 SFDVKD. Trimming removed 4 bases from V and 11 bases from J, with 13 bases in between.

The chain couples TRBV4-3 to TRBJ2-5; D gene unclear. The germline V and J ends were trimmed by 0 bases and 2 bases, with 16 bases remaining between them. The CDR3 extends over 17 amino acids. In germline, CDR1 is LGHNA, CDR2 YSLEER. The DNA for the CDR3 is TGCGCCAGCAGCCAAGATTCGGGCTTCAGAAGGCAAGAGACCCAGTACTTC. This translates into CASSQDSGFRRQETQYF.